Listed here is a single T cell receptor beta chain. The antigen is undetermined. CDR3 size: 18 residues. Trimming removed 2 bases from V and 0 bases from J, with 17 bases in between. CDR1 and CDR2 (germline): ENHRY, SYGVKD. These data come from a study of T cell repertoires in cytomegalovirus infection. Study-level background: CMV epitopes, recently identified HLA-C-restricted and well-studied HLA-B-restricted, were used. Indications of both CMV infection and matching HLA type were provided by public TCR beta signatures.

TCRdb itself ran the reads through MiXCR, one entry per CDR3 protein. Seen here are 110,000 to 150,000 distinct CDR3 sequences, 30% to 40% observed once, and the top ten hold roughly 50%. Study-wide points: Cumulative frequency of public TCR beta families picked out carriers of CMV plus the relevant HLA. Clonotypes of TCR beta that were HLA-C-restricted and CMV-specific dominated the ex vivo response.

The rearrangement joins TRBV10-3 to TRBJ1-5; a weak D match, TRBD1 (5 bases). This TCR was sampled from a human donor in good health (CMV status not recorded). Some clones in this sample may be carry-over from other donors' samples. The sequencing used CD8+ T cells from cultured PBMCs, collected from culture after CMV antigen stimulation. CDR3 DNA sequence: TGTGCCATCAGTGAGGGGGCCCCTTGGGCATATAGCAATCAGCCCCAGCATTTT. This translates into CAISEGAPWAYSNQPQHF.